Following are 10 T cell receptor beta chains from one sample sequenced in a study of beta chain features in type 1 diabetes. The entirety of the isolated RNA underwent reverse transcription, so expressed TCRB transcripts were sequenced. Generated by immunoSEQ multiplex PCR, the TCRdb table keeps only in-frame clones and is missing some. The table records 150,000 to 190,000 clones, roughly 11% of them present only once. The sequenced material came from central memory CD4+ T cells from blood. These receptors came from a man aged 18 to 30 in good health.

The chain couples TRBV27 to TRBJ2-5, with 10 positions matching TRBD2. The CDR3 runs to 14 residues. CDR1 is MNHEY, CDR2 SMNVEV, per germline (reference sequence). The ends lost 6 bases at V and 5 bases at J; junction bases unmatched: 6. CDR3 in amino acids: CASSPSGSGETQYF. Written as DNA, the CDR3 is TGTGCCAGCAGCCCTAGCGGGAGTGGGGAGACCCAGTACTTC.

This clone was seen only a few times. The J gene is TRBJ2-2, the V gene TRBV18; no clear D. Trimming took 6 bases from V and 5 from J, leaving 10 bases between them. Per germline, CDR1 KGHSH and CDR2 LQKENI. CDR3 length equals 13 residues. CDR3 in DNA: TGTGCCAGCTCTCGCAGTAAAACCGGGGAGCTGTTTTTT. This translates into CASSRSKTGELFF.

This clone was seen a few times. The genes are TRBV27 and TRBJ2-2; D unresolved. V gave up 0 bases and J gave up 1 base, with 6 bases separating them. Germline V lookup: CDR1 MNHEY, CDR2 SMNVEV (reference sequence). CDR3 length: 15 residues. The CDR3 bases are TGTGCCAGCAGTTTATCCCCATTGAACACCGGGGAGCTGTTTTTT. It yields the protein CASSLSPLNTGELFF.

This clone was counted only a few times. The rearrangement links TRBV4-3 to TRBJ2-2; D not certain. V was clipped by 0 bases and J by 7 bases, with 9 bases between them. Germline V gives CDR1 LGHNA, CDR2 YSLEER. The CDR3 is 14 amino acids. In nucleotides, the CDR3 is TGCGCCAGCAGCCAAGAAAGGGCCGGCGGGGAGCTGTTTTTT. Translation: CASSQERAGGELFF.

This clone occurred a few times. The chain recombines TRBV5-1 with TRBJ2-7, with 7 bases lining up with TRBD1. The germline CDR1 and CDR2 sequences are SGHRS and YFSETQ. V shed 4 bases and J 1 base; nucleotides not matched to a gene: 5. The CDR3 has 14 amino acids. The chain's CDR3 is CASSPQGSSYEQYF. The CDR3 bases are TGCGCCAGCAGCCCACAGGGGTCTTCCTACGAGCAGTACTTC.

This clone came up a few times. One junction end does not reproduce the germline sequence, and a read error may be involved. This chain uses TRBV5-6 with TRBJ2-3, with D tentatively TRBD1 (6 bases). The CDR3 contains 12 residues. CDR1 and CDR2 (germline): SGHDT, YYEEEE. The CDR3 region is CASSAEPKDSLF. The CDR3 bases are TGTGCCAGCAGCGCCGAGCCAAAGGACAGCCTTTTT.

This clone was detected only a few times. This chain links TRBV7-3 with TRBJ2-3, with D possibly matching TRBD2 (6 bases). V lost 5 bases to trimming and J lost 0 bases, with 9 bases between them. Germline CDR1 SGHTA, CDR2 FQGTGA. There are 14 residues in the CDR3. The CDR3 loop is CASSPSGSTDTQYF. The CDR3 nucleotides are TGTGCCAGCAGCCCAAGCGGGAGCACAGATACGCAGTATTTT. The full variable domain, its missing parts supplied by reference TRBV7-3 and TRBJ2-3, is GAGVSQTPSNKVTEKGKYVELRCDPISGHTALYWYRQSLGQGPEFLIYFQGTGAADDSGLPNDRFFAVRPEGSVSTLKIQRTERGDSAVYLCASSPSGSTDTQYFGPGTRLTVL.

The genes are TRBV28 and TRBJ2-1; the D gene is possibly TRBD2 (5 bases). The V end was cut by 1 base, the J end by 8 bases, with 15 bases between. Germline loops: CDR1 MDHEN, CDR2 SYDVKM. The CDR3 loop spans 15 amino acids. CDR3 sequence: CASSLFGSPIDEQFF. Written as DNA, the CDR3 is TGTGCCAGCAGTTTATTTGGGAGTCCAATTGATGAGCAGTTCTTC.

At least ten counts were recorded for this clone. The chain has TRBV29-1 and TRBJ2-3; 12 nucleotides match TRBD2. The CDR3 contains 15 residues. Germline V gives CDR1 SQVTM, CDR2 ANQGSEA. V shed 6 bases and J 3 bases; nucleotides not matched to a gene: 7. The CDR3 reads CSVVLAGGPTDTQYF. For the CDR3, the DNA is TGCAGCGTCGTCCTAGCGGGAGGGCCAACAGATACGCAGTATTTT.

This clone appeared many times. The CDR3 is CASSKTGAYEQYF. In DNA, the CDR3 is TGTGCCAGCAGCAAGACAGGGGCCTACGAGCAGTACTTC. The gene calls are TRBV28 and TRBJ2-7, with 8 bases lining up with TRBD1. CDR3 length: 13 residues. In germline, CDR1 is MDHEN, CDR2 SYDVKM. Unmatched junction bases numbered 3, after V lost 6 bases and J lost 2 bases.